Here is one T cell receptor (beta chain) with its context. Its specificity is not known. Given a much more abundant clone one base away, this may be a read error. The CDR3 does not end in the conserved phenylalanine or tryptophan, so this is likely a read error. Library preparation followed earlier protocols using designated TCR primers. TCRdb re-analysed the PCR reads in MiXCR, keeping a single row per CDR3 protein. The repertoire holds 490,000 or so distinct CDR3 sequences, with roughly 24% as singletons. Trimming removed 7 bases from V and 3 bases from J; junction bases left unmatched: 8. Germline values: CDR1 SQVTM, CDR2 ANQGSEA. This CDR3 has 15 amino acids. The data were obtained in a study of molecular identifiers for immune sequencing clone quantification. Study-wide results and limits: In cases of identical TCR molecules sharing a barcode, highly expanded clone sizes could be underestimated. Over 99% of effector molecules, yet under 1% of naive-cell molecules, were held by clones above 20 RNA copies.

Sequenced material: naive CD8+ T cells from blood, with Jurkat cell RNA spiked in. The subset is: FACS-sorted CD8+CD4-CCR7+CD45RA+ naive T cells. The chain links TRBV29-1 to TRBJ2-6, with 8 positions matching TRBD2. This TCR was sampled from a human donor in good health. Some libraries in this study had Jurkat cell RNA spiked in. CDR3 in amino acids: CSAAGLAGGANVLTS. CDR3 DNA sequence: TGCAGCGCTGCCGGACTAGCAGGTGGGGCCAACGTCCTGACTTCC.